A single sample is the source of the 27 T cell receptor beta chains below, sequenced in a study of molecular identifiers for immune sequencing clone quantification. From the PCR reads, TCRdb called clonotypes with MiXCR, one entry per CDR3 protein. The sample lists about half a million distinct CDR3 sequences, 20% to 25% occurring once. The sample taken for sequencing was naive CD8+ T cells from blood, with Jurkat cell RNA spiked in. This sample's subset: FACS-sorted CD8+CD4-CCR7+CD45RA+ naive T cells. The receptors come from a human donor in good health. Some libraries in this study had Jurkat cell RNA spiked in.

With respect to this clonotype: The CDR3 carries no conserved terminal phenylalanine or tryptophan, so it likely arises from a read error. The chain couples TRBV10-2 to TRBJ1-2, with 7 bases identical to TRBD1. The V and J ends lost 2 bases and 6 bases, in that order; junction bases with no gene match: 3. CDR3 length: 13 residues. Germline values: CDR1 WSHSY, CDR2 SAAADI. The DNA for the CDR3 is TGCGCCAGCAGTGAGGGCAGGGGGGATGGCTACACCCTC. Translated: CASSEGRGDGYTL.

This clonotype was recorded at least ten times. The rearrangement links TRBV11-2 to TRBJ2-3; unclear D gene. V was clipped by 1 base and J by 0 bases, with 11 bases between them. CDR1 SGHAT and CDR2 FQNNGV come from the germline V gene. The CDR3 is 16 amino acids. CDR3 nucleotides: TGTGCCAGCAGCTTAGGGTTTAAATCTAGCACAGATACGCAGTATTTT. Its translation is CASSLGFKSSTDTQYF.

J is TRBJ1-1 and V is TRBV6-6, with 7 positions matching TRBD1. The V gene end was trimmed by 6 bases and the J gene end by 2 bases; junction bases not matched to a gene: 6. The CDR3 sequence is 14 residues long. Germline lookup yields CDR1 MNHNY and CDR2 SVGAGI (reference sequence). In DNA form, the CDR3 reads TGTGCCAGCAGGTCAGGGGGGTTAAACACTGAAGCTTTCTTT. It specifies CASRSGGLNTEAFF.

The gene calls are TRBV24-1 and TRBJ2-3, with 9 bases lining up with TRBD1. With 3 bases clipped from V and 0 bases from J, the junction kept 15 bases outside the gene matches. CDR3 length: 20 residues. Germline V CDR1 and CDR2: KGHDR, SFDVKD. The CDR3 DNA reads as TGTGCCACCAGTGATCCCCGACAGGGGGTAGTCTCTCTGAGCACAGATACGCAGTATTTT. This encodes CATSDPRQGVVSLSTDTQYF.

This clonotype was seen at least ten times. The chain employs TRBV7-7 and TRBJ2-3; D not resolved. Germline CDR1 reads SSHAT; CDR2 reads FNYEAQ (reference sequence). The CDR3 runs to 10 residues. The V gene lost 7 bases and the J gene lost 10 bases, with 9 bases spanning the gap. This CDR3 is CASTLIAQYF. Here the CDR3 DNA reads TGTGCCAGCACCCTTATTGCGCAGTATTTT.

Ten or more counts support this clonotype. This rearrangement joins TRBV7-2 to TRBJ1-1; the D is unclear. Per the germline V gene, CDR1 is SGHTA and CDR2 is FQGNSA. CDR3 length: 15 residues. The germline V and J ends were trimmed by 2 bases and 3 bases, with 13 bases remaining between them. The CDR3 loop reads CASSLPGLTDTEAFF. CDR3 bases: TGTGCCAGCAGCTTACCAGGCCTCACGGACACTGAAGCTTTCTTT.

This clonotype was counted at least ten times. The V gene is TRBV7-9, the J gene TRBJ2-5, with 9 bases that match TRBD1. After removal of 4 bases from V and 2 bases from J, the junction contained 23 bases not matched to a gene. Germline loops: CDR1 SEHNR, CDR2 FQNEAQ (reference sequence). The CDR3 extends over 21 amino acids. The CDR3 here is CASSSLPGQGFASSIQETQYF. In DNA, the CDR3 is TGTGCCAGCAGCTCTTTACCGGGACAGGGCTTCGCTAGCTCGATTCAAGAGACCCAGTACTTC.

The CDR3 region has the DNA TGTGCCTGGAGTGGGGGGGGCAGGTCGAACACTGAAGCTTTCTTT. Translation: CAWSGGGRSNTEAFF. The chain recombines TRBV30 with TRBJ1-1, with TRBD1 as a possible D gene (6 bases). This CDR3 is built from 15 residues. V gave up 1 base and J gave up 1 base, with 13 bases separating them. CDR1 is GTSNPN and CDR2 is SVGIG in the germline V gene (reference sequence). Looking up the rest from reference TRBV30 and TRBJ1-1 gives the full variable domain: SQTIHQWPATLVQPVGSPLSLECTVEGTSNPNLYWYRQAAGRGLQLLFYSVGIGQISSEVPQNLSASRPQDRQFILSSKKLLLSDSGFYLCAWSGGGRSNTEAFFGQGTRLTVV.

This clonotype was detected a few times. The chain employs TRBV19 and TRBJ1-1; no clear D gene. Germline-derived CDR1 and CDR2 are LNHDA and SQIVND (reference sequence). V was cut by 1 base and J by 1 base, with 10 bases left in between. This CDR3 has 15 amino acids. The CDR3 here is CASSIVYYANTEAFF. CDR3 DNA: TGTGCCAGTAGTATAGTATATTACGCGAACACTGAAGCTTTCTTT.

The sample holds many counts of this clonotype. The rearrangement joins TRBV6-5 to TRBJ1-4, with 7 bases that match TRBD1. The V and J ends lost 8 bases and 3 bases, in that order; junction bases with no gene match: 3. There are 13 residues in the CDR3. Looked up from germline, CDR1 is MNHEY and CDR2 is SVGAGI. The CDR3 loop reads CASWTGSNEKLFF. Written as DNA, the CDR3 is TGTGCCAGCTGGACAGGTTCTAATGAAAAACTGTTTTTT.

The chain employs TRBV7-9 and TRBJ1-1; maybe TRBD1 (6 bases). From germline, CDR1 is SEHNR and CDR2 FQNEAQ (reference sequence). CDR3 length: 13 amino acids. Trimming cost V 6 bases and J 3 bases, with 11 bases left between them. CDR3 residues: CASRTGTYTEAFF. The DNA of the CDR3 is TGTGCCAGCAGGACCGGGACATACACTGAAGCTTTCTTT.

To note about this clonotype: With a much larger clone just one base away, this may be a read error. The V and J genes are TRBV21-1 and TRBJ2-7; the DNA was not used to check the table's D call, TRBD1. TRBV21-1 is listed as a pseudogene. The CDR3 spans 21 residues. The CDR3 reads CASSREVRRKKKEEDRTEQYF. CDR3 nucleotides: TGTGCCAGCAGCAGAGAGGTCCGTAGAAAAAAGAAGGAGGAGGACAGGACGGAGCAGTACTTC.

Details on this clonotype: One base away lies a much larger clone, so this may be a sequencing read error. The conserved phenylalanine or tryptophan normally closing the CDR3 is absent here, so this likely arose from a read error. This rearrangement joins TRBV20-1 to TRBJ1-5; tentative D call: TRBD1 (6 bases). The CDR3 spans 14 residues. Germline V lookup: CDR1 DFQATT, CDR2 SNEGSKA (reference sequence). Trimming removed 5 bases from V and 4 bases from J, with 15 bases in between. The CDR3 bases are TGCAGTGCTCGCCGGCGGGACATAAATCAGCCCCAGCATTCT. It codes for CSARRRDINQPQHS.

This clonotype was counted between two and nine times. The chain carries TRBV12-3 or TRBV12-4 and TRBJ2-7; TRBD1 agrees at 9 bases. V was pared by 4 bases and J by 1 base, with 8 bases of the junction left unmatched. CDR3 length: 16 residues. CDR3 amino acids: CASSSPGTGPSYEQYF. CDR3 nucleotides: TGTGCCAGCAGTTCCCCCGGGACAGGGCCTTCCTACGAGCAGTACTTC.

The table lists this clonotype with many counts. The CDR3 DNA is TGTGCCAGCAGCTTTTGGGCGGGGGGGCCTGGAAATGAGCAGTTCTTC. This gives the protein CASSFWAGGPGNEQFF. The chain has TRBV7-2 and TRBJ2-1, with 9 nucleotides matching TRBD2. From germline, CDR1 is SGHTA and CDR2 FQGNSA. This CDR3 has 16 residues. Trimming at V came to 3 bases and at J to 7 bases, leaving 10 bases not matched to a gene. The variable domain in full, completed from reference TRBV7-2 and TRBJ2-1, reads GAGVSQSPSNKVTEKGKDVELRCDPISGHTALYWYRQSLGQGLEFLIYFQGNSAPDKSGLPSDRFSAERTGGSVSTLTIQRTQQEDSAVYLCASSFWAGGPGNEQFFGPGTRLTVL.

In this sample, this clonotype turned up many times. The gene calls are TRBV20-1 and TRBJ2-7; maybe TRBD2 (6 bases). The germline V gene encodes CDR1 DFQATT and CDR2 SNEGSKA (reference sequence). V was cut by 6 bases and J by 1 base, with 13 bases left in between. The CDR3 covers 13 residues. The CDR3 coding sequence is TGCAGTGCCCGGGACTCCGAGTCCTACGAGCAGTACTTC. It is translated as CSARDSESYEQYF.

The V and J genes are TRBV12-5 and TRBJ2-1, with TRBD2 matching over 10 bases. This CDR3 comprises 14 residues. The V gene's germline CDR1 is LGHNT and CDR2 FRNRAP. With 5 bases clipped from V and 4 bases from J, the junction kept 2 bases outside the gene matches. The CDR3 DNA follows: TGTGCTAGTGGTCGGACTAGCGGTTACAATGAGCAGTTCTTC. It yields the protein CASGRTSGYNEQFF.

The rearrangement uses TRBV24-1 and TRBJ2-2; the D gene is possibly TRBD2 (6 bases). V was pared by 9 bases and J by 4 bases, with 11 bases between. Germline assignment: CDR1 KGHDR and CDR2 SFDVKD. This CDR3 has 13 residues. CDR3 loop: CATSGEFTGELFF. DNA for the CDR3: TGTGCCACCTCGGGAGAGTTCACCGGGGAGCTGTTTTTT.

Ten or more counts support this clonotype. J is TRBJ2-3 and V is TRBV19; D gene ambiguous. The length of the CDR3 is 11 residues. Deletions cut 3 bases from V and 6 bases from J, with 4 bases between. Germline CDR1 is LNHDA and CDR2 is SQIVND (reference sequence). The CDR3 reads CASSMGDTQYF. CDR3 sequence (DNA): TGTGCCAGTAGTATGGGGGATACGCAGTATTTT.

This chain links TRBV6-2 or TRBV6-3 with TRBJ2-2; possibly TRBD1 for D (5 bases). V lost 1 base and J 6 bases, leaving 9 bases between the germline ends. The CDR3 is 14 amino acids. The germline CDR1 and CDR2 sequences are MNHEY and SVGEGT. The CDR3 sequence is CASSYLWGAGELFF. The CDR3 DNA follows: TGTGCCAGCAGTTACTTATGGGGCGCCGGGGAGCTGTTTTTT.

The chain is built from TRBV12-5 and TRBJ2-1; D uncertain. Trimming removed 2 bases at V and 0 bases at J, with 5 bases between. The CDR3 totals 14 residues. Germline-derived CDR1 and CDR2 are LGHNT and FRNRAP. The CDR3 protein is CASGLPNSYNEQFF. CDR3 nucleotide sequence: TGTGCTAGTGGTTTGCCTAACTCCTACAATGAGCAGTTCTTC.

This clonotype showed up many times. J is TRBJ1-3 and V is TRBV4-3; TRBD1 matches at 9 bases. Germline V gene lookup returns CDR1 LGHNA and CDR2 YSLEER. This CDR3 contains 16 residues. V shed 3 bases and J 0 bases; nucleotides not matched to a gene: 3. The CDR3, as DNA: TGCGCCAGCAGCCAGGGACAGGGATTCTCTGGAAACACCATATATTTT. Amino acids: CASSQGQGFSGNTIYF.

About this clonotype: A single base separates this from a much larger clone, so it may be a read error. V gene TRBV6-5 combines with J gene TRBJ2-7; TRBD1 aligns across 9 bases. This CDR3 contains 16 residues. Germline V gene sequence: CDR1 MNHEY, CDR2 SVGAGI. CDR3 residues: CAGSYSGQGPYLEQYF. The CDR3 nucleotides read TGTGCCGGCAGTTACTCGGGACAGGGTCCCTACTTGGAGCAGTACTTC.

The chain uses TRBV5-4 and TRBJ1-4; tentatively, D is TRBD1 (5 bases). V lost 4 bases and J lost 8, with 18 bases in between. The CDR3 has 15 amino acids. In germline, CDR1 is SGHNT, CDR2 YYREEE (reference sequence). In DNA form, the CDR3 reads TGTGCCAGCAGCGCGGGGACGGGAACTGGGGAAAAACTGTTTTTT. This translates into CASSAGTGTGEKLFF. The complete variable domain, with remaining parts taken from reference TRBV5-4 and TRBJ1-4, reads ETGVTQSPTHLIKTRGQQVTLRCSSQSGHNTVSWYQQALGQGPQFIFQYYREEENGRGNFPPRFSGLQFPNYSSELNVNALELDDSALYLCASSAGTGTGEKLFFGSGTQLSVL.

As to this clonotype: Given a much more abundant clone one base away, this may be a read error. The conserved phenylalanine or tryptophan is not found at the CDR3 terminus, so this likely reflects a read error. CDR3 sequence: CASSQPDRTDTQYS. The CDR3 region has the DNA TGTGCCAGCAGTCAACCCGATCGCACAGATACGCAGTATTCT. The rearrangement joins TRBV2 to TRBJ2-3; no clear D. The CDR3 is made up of 14 amino acids. Between the trimmed V and J ends, which lost 5 bases and 1 base, there was a span of 10 bases. The germline V gene encodes CDR1 SNHLY and CDR2 FYNNEI.

This clonotype occurred a few times. This sequence joins TRBV29-1 and TRBJ2-7, with 9 bases lining up with TRBD2. Germline V lookup: CDR1 SQVTM, CDR2 ANQGSEA. CDR3 length: 15 amino acids. The J segment lost 4 bases and the V segment lost 6 bases, leaving 13 bases of the junction unmatched. The CDR3 region has the DNA TGCAGCGTGGCCCTTCGCGGGAGGGCCTTGTACGAGCAGTACTTC. Amino acid sequence: CSVALRGRALYEQYF.

The V and J genes are TRBV4-3 and TRBJ1-1; 7 positions match TRBD1. CDR3 size: 16 residues. Germline CDR1 and CDR2: LGHNA and YSLEER. V lost 0 bases to trimming and J lost 4 bases; unmatched junction nucleotides: 8. The CDR3 bases are TGCGCCAGCAGCCAAGAATCCAGGGGGTGGGGCACTGAAGCTTTCTTT. Its translation: CASSQESRGWGTEAFF.